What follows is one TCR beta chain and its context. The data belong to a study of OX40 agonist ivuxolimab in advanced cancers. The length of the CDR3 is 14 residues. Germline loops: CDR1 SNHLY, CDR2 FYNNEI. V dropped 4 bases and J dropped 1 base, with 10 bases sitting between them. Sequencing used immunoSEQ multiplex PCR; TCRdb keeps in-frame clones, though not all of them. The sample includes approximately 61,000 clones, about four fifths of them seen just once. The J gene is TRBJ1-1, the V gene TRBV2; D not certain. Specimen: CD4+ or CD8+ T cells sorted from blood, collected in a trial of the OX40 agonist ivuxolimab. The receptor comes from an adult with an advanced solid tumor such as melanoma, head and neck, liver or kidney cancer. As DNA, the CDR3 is TGTGCCAGCAGTGTAACGGGCTCGAACACTGAAGCTTTCTTT. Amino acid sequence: CASSVTGSNTEAFF. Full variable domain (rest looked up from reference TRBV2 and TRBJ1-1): EPEVTQTPSHQVTQMGQEVILRCVPISNHLYFYWYRQILGQKVEFLVSFYNNEISEKSEIFDDQFSVERPDGSNFTLKIRSTKLEDSAMYFCASSVTGSNTEAFFGQGTRLTVV.